The clone carrying this TCR beta chain was recorded at least ten times. Its antigen is not identified. As the template, RNA transcripts were used to amplify TCR beta CDR3 regions. Amplification began with first-round RT-PCR using HTBI primers, then second-round multiplex PCR was performed. TCRdb itself ran the multiplex PCR reads through MiXCR, one entry per CDR3 protein. The data hold hundreds of thousands of distinct CDR3 sequences, with over 40% observed a single time. The V end lost 2 bases, the J end lost 7 bases, and 12 bases lay between the germline ends. Germline V gene lookup returns CDR1 MNHNY and CDR2 SVGAGI (reference sequence). The CDR3 has 15 amino acids. The data are from a study of Graves' ophthalmopathy and Graves' hyperthyroidism. In the study overall: Untreated patients at initial diagnosis provided peripheral blood.

General study results and limits: Thyroid clonotypes that were expanded above 0.001 frequency mostly also appeared in blood.

Ophthalmopathy donors' eye disease showed moderate-to-severe activity, CAS of at least 3, NOSPECS of at least 4 and duration under 3 months. It was from about 10 ml of fresh peripheral blood that the PBMCs came. This chain links TRBV6-6 with TRBJ1-6; weak D call: TRBD1 (5 bases). The source of this sequence is an adult man with Graves' ophthalmopathy. What was sequenced was peripheral blood. CDR3 in amino acids: CASSYLAGPNSPLHF. The CDR3 nucleotides are TGTGCCAGCAGTTACCTGGCAGGGCCCAATTCACCCCTCCACTTT.